This is a list of T cell receptor beta chains from one sample in a study of OX40 agonist ivuxolimab in advanced cancers. Generated by immunoSEQ multiplex PCR, the TCRdb table keeps only in-frame clones and is missing some. Here the sample spans roughly 25,000 clones, about 87% being singletons. The sample here was CD4+ or CD8+ T cells sorted from blood, taken in a trial of the OX40 agonist ivuxolimab. These receptors originate from an adult with an advanced solid tumor such as melanoma, head and neck, liver or kidney cancer. Each CDR3 is given with its conserved first and last residue. The D gene is left open where the match is weak. Clone size, where shown, is once, few, many, or a class for clones that have expanded.

j_gene | d_gene | v_gene | abundance | CDR3aa | CDR3nt
TRBJ2-3 | TRBD2 | TRBV6-1 | few | CASSEGASGLRGTQYF | TGTGCCAGCAGTGAAGGGGCTAGCGGTTTACGGGGTACGCAGTATTTT
TRBJ2-2 | . | TRBV7-8 | . | CASSSYSSNPGELFF | TGTGCCAGCAGCTCCTACAGCTCTAACCCCGGGGAGCTGTTTTTT
TRBJ1-1 | . | TRBV9 | . | CASSAGGAAAFF | TGTGCCAGCTCCGCGGGGGGCGCGGCGGCTTTCTTT
TRBJ2-3 | . | TRBV4-1 | . | CASSQEELAHLSDTQYF | TGCGCCAGCAGCCAAGAAGAGTTAGCCCACTTGTCAGATACGCAGTATTTT
TRBJ2-5 | TRBD2 | TRBV6-5 | . | CASSIGLAEETQYF | TGTGCCAGCTCAATAGGACTAGCGGAAGAGACCCAGTACTTC
TRBJ1-3 | . | TRBV23-1 | once | CASSQLLGGDGNTIYF | TGCGCCAGCAGTCAATTGTTGGGAGGTGATGGAAACACCATATATTTT
TRBJ1-2 | . | TRBV7-9 | . | CASSPGWGYGYTF | TGTGCCAGCAGCCCTGGCTGGGGCTATGGCTACACCTTC
TRBJ2-7 | . | TRBV5-4 | . | CASSDRGVSYEQYF | TGTGCCAGCAGCGATAGGGGGGTCTCCTACGAGCAGTACTTC
TRBJ2-7 | TRBD1 | TRBV4-1 | . | CASSQVFPGGPYEQYF | TGCGCCAGCAGCCAAGTGTTCCCAGGGGGACCCTACGAGCAGTACTTC
TRBJ2-5 | TRBD2 | TRBV10-3 | . | CAIRASGGAQETQYF | TGTGCCATCAGGGCTAGCGGGGGTGCGCAAGAGACCCAGTACTTC
TRBJ2-7 | TRBD2 | TRBV9 | . | CASSVESGRVYEQYF | TGTGCCAGCAGCGTAGAGAGCGGGAGGGTTTACGAGCAGTACTTC
TRBJ2-7 | . | TRBV6-6 | once | CASSYSVGPTYEQYF | TGTGCCAGCAGTTACTCGGTAGGGCCTACCTACGAGCAGTACTTC
TRBJ1-5 | TRBD1 | TRBV5-5 | . | CASSEGTDNQPQHF | TGTGCCAGCAGCGAAGGGACAGATAATCAGCCCCAGCATTTT
TRBJ1-5 | . | TRBV7-9 | . | CASSLGGYNQPQHF | TGTGCCAGCAGCCTAGGGGGTTACAATCAGCCCCAGCATTTT
TRBJ2-7 | . | TRBV4-2 | . | CASSQRSGGLSSYEQYF | TGTGCCAGCAGCCAAAGGTCGGGGGGCCTCAGCTCCTACGAGCAGTACTTC
TRBJ2-7 | . | TRBV27 | . | CASSFRDGPYEQYF | TGTGCCAGCAGCTTCCGGGACGGTCCCTACGAGCAGTACTTC
TRBJ2-7 | . | TRBV23-1 | once | CASGKGGSYEQYF | TGCGCCAGCGGAAAGGGCGGTTCCTACGAGCAGTACTTC
TRBJ2-1 | TRBD2 | TRBV27 | . | CASSSTGTSVFFSDEQFF | TGTGCCAGCAGTTCGACCGGGACTAGCGTCTTTTTTTCGGATGAGCAGTTCTTC
TRBJ2-7 | . | TRBV5-4 | . | CASSPNWNSYEQYF | TGTGCCAGCAGCCCTAATTGGAATAGCTACGAGCAGTATTTC
TRBJ1-5 | . | TRBV7-9 | . | CASSLTGGNQPQHF | TGTGCCAGCAGCTTGACAGGAGGAAATCAGCCCCAGCATTTT
TRBJ2-3 | TRBD2 | TRBV5-5 | once | CASSPGGARDTQYF | TGTGCCAGCAGCCCCGGGGGGGCAAGAGATACGCAGTATTTT
TRBJ2-5 | . | TRBV5-1 | . | CASRGGNQETQYF | TGCGCCAGCAGAGGCGGTAATCAAGAGACCCAGTACTTC
TRBJ2-1 | . | TRBV7-9 | . | CASSPGGPSYNEQFF | TGTGCCAGCAGCCCCGGGGGTCCTTCCTACAATGAGCAGTTCTTC
TRBJ2-1 | . | TRBV27 | . | CASRAGLGSSYNEQFF | TGTGCCAGCAGGGCGGGGCTGGGGAGCTCCTACAATGAGCAGTTCTTC
TRBJ2-5 | TRBD2 | TRBV7-8 | . | CASSLIPSGTETQYF | TGTGCCAGCAGTTTAATACCTAGCGGGACAGAGACCCAGTACTTC
TRBJ2-1 | . | TRBV2 | . | CASSPQPSWSSYNEQFF | TGTGCCAGCAGCCCCCAACCTAGCTGGAGCTCCTACAATGAGCAGTTCTTC
TRBJ2-7 | TRBD2 | TRBV7-9 | . | CAVNPGGGGYEQYF | TGTGCCGTGAACCCGGGAGGCGGAGGGTACGAGCAGTACTTC
TRBJ2-1 | TRBD2 | TRBV19 | . | CASTTTSGGRAYNEQFF | TGTGCCAGTACGACGACTAGCGGAGGGAGGGCCTACAATGAGCAGTTCTTC
TRBJ2-7 | . | TRBV7-9 | . | CASSLGTSLYEQYF | TGTGCCAGCAGCTTAGGGACATCCCTCTACGAGCAGTACTTC
TRBJ1-6 | . | TRBV2 | . | CASSEFGAGNSPLHF | TGTGCCAGCAGTGAATTTGGGGCTGGTAATTCACCCCTCCACTTT
TRBJ2-7 | . | TRBV5-1 | . | CASTIGSSYEQYF | TGCGCCAGCACTATCGGGAGCTCCTACGAGCAGTACTTC
TRBJ2-1 | . | TRBV27 | . | CASSLVVGEQFF | TGTGCCAGCAGTTTAGTTGTCGGTGAGCAGTTCTTC
TRBJ2-3 | . | TRBV30 | . | CAWSGVTDTQYF | TGTGCCTGGAGTGGGGTCACAGATACGCAGTATTTT
TRBJ2-1 | TRBD2 | TRBV11-2 | once | CASSSSGNNNEQFF | TGTGCCAGCAGCTCTAGCGGGAATAACAATGAGCAGTTCTTC
TRBJ1-3 | . | TRBV6-1 | . | CASSEYKVDSGNTIYF | TGTGCCAGCAGTGAATATAAGGTGGACTCTGGAAACACCATATATTTT
TRBJ1-1 | . | TRBV29-1 | . | CSVEGWGVNTEAFF | TGCAGCGTTGAGGGGTGGGGGGTGAACACTGAAGCTTTCTTT
TRBJ1-5 | . | TRBV28 | . | CASRRYRSSNQPQHF | TGTGCCAGCAGGAGATACAGGAGTAGCAATCAGCCCCAGCATTTT
TRBJ2-7 | TRBD2 | TRBV4-1 | . | CASSQVGASGTYEQYF | TGCGCCAGCAGCCAAGTGGGGGCTAGCGGGACCTACGAGCAGTACTTC
TRBJ1-3 | . | TRBV7-9 | . | CASSLWGAGNTIYF | TGTGCCAGCAGCTTATGGGGGGCTGGAAACACCATATATTTT
TRBJ2-7 | . | TRBV11-2 | . | CASSPLLGVYEQYF | TGTGCCAGCAGCCCTCTCCTTGGCGTCTACGAGCAGTACTTC
TRBJ2-3 | . | TRBV19 | medium-sized | CASSLASTDTQYF | TGTGCCAGTAGTCTTGCTAGCACAGATACGCAGTATTTT
TRBJ2-7 | . | TRBV27 | . | CASSFSPQGTYEQYF | TGTGCCAGCAGTTTCTCCCCCCAGGGTACCTACGAGCAGTACTTC
TRBJ2-7 | . | TRBV9 | . | CASSSAPGAAYEQYF | TGTGCCAGCAGCTCCGCCCCCGGGGCAGCTTACGAGCAGTACTTC
TRBJ2-5 | . | TRBV29-1 | . | CSTGETETQYF | TGCAGCACCGGGGAGACTGAGACCCAGTACTTC
TRBJ1-5 | . | TRBV5-1 | once | CASSFGGDQPQHF | TGCGCCAGCAGCTTCGGGGGGGATCAGCCCCAGCATTTT
TRBJ2-3 | . | TRBV28 | once | CASSSLSVGGEDTQYF | TGTGCCAGCAGTTCTCTCTCCGTCGGGGGTGAAGATACGCAGTATTTT
TRBJ2-7 | . | TRBV27 | . | CASSFLGSYEQYF | TGTGCCAGCAGTTTCCTCGGGTCCTACGAGCAGTACTTC
TRBJ1-4 | . | TRBV28 | . | CASRRTFPFLDNEKLFF | TGTGCCAGCAGGAGGACCTTCCCTTTCCTGGATAATGAAAAACTGTTTTTT
TRBJ1-1 | . | TRBV18 | . | CASSPPLRGTEAFF | TGTGCCAGCTCACCACCGCTGAGGGGGACTGAAGCTTTCTTT
TRBJ2-2 | . | TRBV11-1 | . | CASSWGTGELFF | TGTGCCAGCAGCTGGGGCACCGGGGAGCTGTTTTTT
TRBJ2-7 | TRBD1 | TRBV5-1 | once | CASSSGTGLSEQYF | TGCGCCAGCAGCTCCGGGACAGGGTTGTCCGAGCAGTACTTC
TRBJ2-1 | . | TRBV18 | once | CASSPFGGLDEQFF | TGTGCCAGCTCACCATTCGGGGGGCTAGATGAGCAGTTCTTC
TRBJ1-6 | TRBD1 | TRBV27 | . | CASWDRANNSPLHF | TGTGCCAGCTGGGACAGGGCCAATAATTCACCCCTCCACTTT
TRBJ2-6 | . | TRBV5-1 | once | CASSPTGANVLTF | TGCGCCAGCAGTCCCACTGGGGCCAACGTCCTGACTTTC
TRBJ1-5 | TRBD1 | TRBV10-3 | . | CAISEPTFGTGNQPQHF | TGTGCCATCAGTGAGCCGACCTTCGGGACAGGCAATCAGCCCCAGCATTTT
TRBJ2-7 | TRBD1 | TRBV10-3 | . | CAAEGQGNEQYF | TGTGCCGCAGAGGGACAGGGTAATGAGCAGTACTTC
TRBJ2-2 | TRBD1 | TRBV14 | once | CASSPGQGRYAGELFF | TGTGCCAGCAGCCCCGGACAGGGGAGGTACGCCGGGGAGCTGTTTTTT
TRBJ1-2 | TRBD1 | TRBV27 | . | CASSISTGGILYGYTF | TGTGCCAGCAGTATATCTACAGGGGGGATTCTATATGGCTACACCTTC
TRBJ2-1 | . | TRBV28 | . | CASSFLIYNEQFF | TGTGCCAGCAGTTTTTTGATCTACAATGAGCAGTTCTTC
TRBJ2-3 | TRBD2 | TRBV15 | . | CATSRAGRTRTDTQYF | TGTGCCACCAGCAGAGCAGGAAGGACTAGAACAGATACGCAGTATTTT